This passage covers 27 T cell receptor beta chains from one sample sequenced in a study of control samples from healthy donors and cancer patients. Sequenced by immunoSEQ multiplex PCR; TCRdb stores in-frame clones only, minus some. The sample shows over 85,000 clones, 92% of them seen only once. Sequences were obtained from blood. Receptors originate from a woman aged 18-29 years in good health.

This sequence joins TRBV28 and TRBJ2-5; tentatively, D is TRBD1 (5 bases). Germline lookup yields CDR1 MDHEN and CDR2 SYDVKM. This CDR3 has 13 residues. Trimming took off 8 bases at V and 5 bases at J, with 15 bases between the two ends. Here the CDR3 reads CASQRSGPETQYF. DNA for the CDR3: TGTGCCAGCCAGAGGTCAGGGCCGGAGACCCAGTACTTC.

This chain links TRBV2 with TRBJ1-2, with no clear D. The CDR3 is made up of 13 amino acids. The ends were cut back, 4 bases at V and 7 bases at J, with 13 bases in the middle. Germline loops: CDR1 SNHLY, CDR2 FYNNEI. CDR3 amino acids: CASSVKGGSGYTF. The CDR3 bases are TGTGCCAGCAGTGTAAAGGGAGGTAGTGGCTACACCTTC.

The CDR3 nucleotides read TGCAGCGTTAACAGGGGAGGAGAGACCCAGTACTTC. Encoded protein: CSVNRGGETQYF. V usage is TRBV29-1 and J usage is TRBJ2-5, with D perhaps matching TRBD1 (7 bases). The CDR3 length is 12 residues. Trimming took off 5 bases at V and 4 bases at J, with 11 bases between the two ends. Germline loops: CDR1 SQVTM, CDR2 ANQGSEA.

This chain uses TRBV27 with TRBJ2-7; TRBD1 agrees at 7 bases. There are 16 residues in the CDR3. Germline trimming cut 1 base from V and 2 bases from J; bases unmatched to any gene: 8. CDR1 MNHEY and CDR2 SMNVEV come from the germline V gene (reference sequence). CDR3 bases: TGTGCCAGCAGTTTATTGTCGGTGACAGGGCCCTACGAGCAGTACTTC. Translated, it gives CASSLLSVTGPYEQYF.

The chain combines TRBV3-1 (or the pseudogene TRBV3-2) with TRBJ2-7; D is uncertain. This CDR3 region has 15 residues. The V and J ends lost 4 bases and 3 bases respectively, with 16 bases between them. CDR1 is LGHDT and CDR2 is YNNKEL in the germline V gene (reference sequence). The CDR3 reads CASSPHTTANYEQYF. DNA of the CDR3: TGTGCCAGCAGCCCTCACACAACTGCCAACTACGAGCAGTACTTC.

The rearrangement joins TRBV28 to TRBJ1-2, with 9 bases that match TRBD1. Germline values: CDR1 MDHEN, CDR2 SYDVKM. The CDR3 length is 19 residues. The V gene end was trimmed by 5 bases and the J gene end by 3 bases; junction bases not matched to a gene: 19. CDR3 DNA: TGTGCCAGCAGTCCCACAAGCCCGGACAGGGGCCCATCCGACTATGGCTACACCTTC. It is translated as CASSPTSPDRGPSDYGYTF.

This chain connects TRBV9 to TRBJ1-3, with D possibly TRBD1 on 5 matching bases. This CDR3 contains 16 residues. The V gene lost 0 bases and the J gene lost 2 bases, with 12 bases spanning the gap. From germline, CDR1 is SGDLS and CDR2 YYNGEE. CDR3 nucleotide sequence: TGTGCCAGCAGCGTAGCGCCGGACAACGCTGGAAACACCATATATTTT. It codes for CASSVAPDNAGNTIYF.

The CDR3 reads CAWSFFRVLNSPLHF. The CDR3 bases are TGTGCCTGGAGTTTTTTCCGGGTTCTTAATTCACCCCTCCACTTT. The V call is TRBV30, the J call TRBJ1-6; D is uncertain. This CDR3 spans 15 amino acids. CDR1 is GTSNPN, CDR2 SVGIG, per germline (reference sequence). V gave up 2 bases and J gave up 6 bases, with 14 bases separating them.

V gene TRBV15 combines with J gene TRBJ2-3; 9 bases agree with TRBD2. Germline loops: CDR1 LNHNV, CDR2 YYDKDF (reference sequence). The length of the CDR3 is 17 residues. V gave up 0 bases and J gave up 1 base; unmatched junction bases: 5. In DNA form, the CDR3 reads TGTGCCACCAGCAGAGATTACGCTAGCGGGGGCACAGATACGCAGTATTTT. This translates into CATSRDYASGGTDTQYF.

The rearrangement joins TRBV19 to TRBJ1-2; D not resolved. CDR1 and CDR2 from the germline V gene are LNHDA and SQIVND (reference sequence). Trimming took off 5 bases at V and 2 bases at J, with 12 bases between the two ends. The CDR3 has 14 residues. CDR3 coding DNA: TGTGCCAGTAGTCCCTCGGGAGGAAACTATGGCTACACCTTC. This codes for CASSPSGGNYGYTF.

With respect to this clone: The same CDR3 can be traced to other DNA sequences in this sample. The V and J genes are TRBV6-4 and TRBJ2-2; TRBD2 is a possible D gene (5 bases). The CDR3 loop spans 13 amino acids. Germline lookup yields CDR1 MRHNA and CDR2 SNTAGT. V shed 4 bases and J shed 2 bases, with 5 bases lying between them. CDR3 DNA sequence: TGTGCCAGCAGTGGGACTAACACCGGGGAGCTGTTTTTT. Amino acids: CASSGTNTGELFF.

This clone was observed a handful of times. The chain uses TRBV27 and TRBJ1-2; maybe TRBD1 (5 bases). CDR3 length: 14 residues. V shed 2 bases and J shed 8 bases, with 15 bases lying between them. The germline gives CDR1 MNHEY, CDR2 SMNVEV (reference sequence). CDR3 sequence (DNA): TGTGCCAGCAGTTTACGTGGGGCCGGCAGGGGCTACACCTTC. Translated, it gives CASSLRGAGRGYTF.

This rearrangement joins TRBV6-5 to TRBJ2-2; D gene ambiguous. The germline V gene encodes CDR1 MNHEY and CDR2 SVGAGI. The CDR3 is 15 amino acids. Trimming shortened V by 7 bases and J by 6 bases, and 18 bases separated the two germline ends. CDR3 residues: CASIRKGGVSGELFF. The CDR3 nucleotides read TGTGCCAGCATTCGAAAGGGTGGGGTGTCCGGGGAGCTGTTTTTT.

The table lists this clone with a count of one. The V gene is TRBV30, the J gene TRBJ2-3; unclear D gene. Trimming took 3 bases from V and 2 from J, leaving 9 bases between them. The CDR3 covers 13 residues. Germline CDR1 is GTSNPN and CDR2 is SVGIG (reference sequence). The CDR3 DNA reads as TGTGCCTGGAGATCAACACCCACAGATACGCAGTATTTT. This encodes CAWRSTPTDTQYF.

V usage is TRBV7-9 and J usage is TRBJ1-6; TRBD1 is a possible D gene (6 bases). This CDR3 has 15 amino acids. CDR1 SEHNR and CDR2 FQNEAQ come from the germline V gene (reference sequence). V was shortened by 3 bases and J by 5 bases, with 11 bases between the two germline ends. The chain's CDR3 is CASSFLDRNNSPLHF. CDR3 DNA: TGTGCCAGCAGCTTTTTGGACAGAAATAATTCACCCCTCCACTTT.

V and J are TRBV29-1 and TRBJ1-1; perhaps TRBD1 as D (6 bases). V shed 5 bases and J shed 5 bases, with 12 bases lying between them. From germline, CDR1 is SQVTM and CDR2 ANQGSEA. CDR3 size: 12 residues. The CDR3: CSVIAGVTEAFF. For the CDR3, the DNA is TGCAGCGTTATAGCAGGGGTGACTGAAGCTTTCTTT.

The CDR3 loop reads CAWNIDSSNQPQHF. The CDR3 nucleotides read TGTGCCTGGAACATCGACAGTAGCAATCAGCCCCAGCATTTT. The J gene is TRBJ1-5, the V gene TRBV30, with a tentative D call TRBD1 (5 bases). This CDR3 is 14 amino acids long. V was clipped by 4 bases and J by 0 bases, with 10 bases between them. CDR1 GTSNPN and CDR2 SVGIG come from the germline V gene (reference sequence). Using reference TRBV30 and TRBJ1-5 for the parts outside the CDR3, the full variable domain is SQTIHQWPATLVQPVGSPLSLECTVEGTSNPNLYWYRQAAGRGLQLLFYSVGIGQISSEVPQNLSASRPQDRQFILSSKKLLLSDSGFYLCAWNIDSSNQPQHFGDGTRLSIL.

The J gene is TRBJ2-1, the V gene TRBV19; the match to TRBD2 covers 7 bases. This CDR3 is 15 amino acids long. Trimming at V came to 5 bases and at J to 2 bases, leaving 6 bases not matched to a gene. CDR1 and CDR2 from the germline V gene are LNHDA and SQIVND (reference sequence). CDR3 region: CASSPGLGAYNEQFF. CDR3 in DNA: TGTGCCAGTAGTCCTGGACTAGGGGCCTACAATGAGCAGTTCTTC.

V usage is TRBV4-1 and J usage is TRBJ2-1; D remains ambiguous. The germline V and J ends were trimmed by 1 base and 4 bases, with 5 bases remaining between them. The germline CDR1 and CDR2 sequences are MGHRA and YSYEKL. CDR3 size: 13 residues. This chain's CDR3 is CASSQGLYNEQFF. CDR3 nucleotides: TGCGCCAGCAGCCAAGGACTGTACAATGAGCAGTTCTTC.

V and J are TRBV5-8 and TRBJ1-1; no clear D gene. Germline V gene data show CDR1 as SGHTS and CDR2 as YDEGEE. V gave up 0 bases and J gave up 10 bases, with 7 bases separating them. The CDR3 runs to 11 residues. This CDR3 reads CASSLGGSAFF. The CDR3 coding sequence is TGTGCCAGCAGCTTGGGCGGGTCAGCTTTCTTT.

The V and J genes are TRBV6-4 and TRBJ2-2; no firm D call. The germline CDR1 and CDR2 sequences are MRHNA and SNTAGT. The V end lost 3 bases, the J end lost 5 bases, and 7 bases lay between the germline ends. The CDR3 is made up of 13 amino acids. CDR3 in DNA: TGTGCCAGCAGTGAAGTGCAAACCGGGGAGCTGTTTTTT. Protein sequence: CASSEVQTGELFF.

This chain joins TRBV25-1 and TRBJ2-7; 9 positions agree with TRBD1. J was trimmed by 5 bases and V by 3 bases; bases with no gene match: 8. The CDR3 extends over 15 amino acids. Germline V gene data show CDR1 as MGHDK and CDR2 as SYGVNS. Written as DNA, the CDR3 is TGTGCCAGCAGTGAGATCGGGACAGGGATCCACGAGCAGTACTTC. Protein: CASSEIGTGIHEQYF.

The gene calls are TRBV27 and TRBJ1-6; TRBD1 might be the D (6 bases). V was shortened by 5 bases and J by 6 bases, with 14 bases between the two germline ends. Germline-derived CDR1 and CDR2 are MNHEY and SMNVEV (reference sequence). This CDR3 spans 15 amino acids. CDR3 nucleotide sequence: TGTGCCAGCAGTATACAGGGAATGGGTAATTCACCCCTCCACTTT. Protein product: CASSIQGMGNSPLHF.

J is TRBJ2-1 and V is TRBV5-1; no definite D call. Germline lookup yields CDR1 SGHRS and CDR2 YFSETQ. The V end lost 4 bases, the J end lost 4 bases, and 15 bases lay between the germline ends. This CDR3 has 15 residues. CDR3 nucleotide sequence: TGCGCCAGCAGCCCCGACCCATCCCCTTACAATGAGCAGTTCTTC. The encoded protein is CASSPDPSPYNEQFF.

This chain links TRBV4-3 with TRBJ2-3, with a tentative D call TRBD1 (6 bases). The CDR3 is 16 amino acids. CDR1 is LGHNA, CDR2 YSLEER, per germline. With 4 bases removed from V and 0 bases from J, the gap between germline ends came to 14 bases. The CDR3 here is CASSPRTVTSTDTQYF. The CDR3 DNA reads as TGCGCCAGCAGCCCACGGACAGTTACTAGCACAGATACGCAGTATTTT.

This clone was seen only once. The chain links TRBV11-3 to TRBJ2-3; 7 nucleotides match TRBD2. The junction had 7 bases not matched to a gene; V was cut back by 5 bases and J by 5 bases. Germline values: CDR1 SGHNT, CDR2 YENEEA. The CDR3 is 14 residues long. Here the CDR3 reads CASSHPGLLDTQYF. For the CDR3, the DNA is TGTGCCAGCAGCCACCCGGGACTACTAGATACGCAGTATTTT.

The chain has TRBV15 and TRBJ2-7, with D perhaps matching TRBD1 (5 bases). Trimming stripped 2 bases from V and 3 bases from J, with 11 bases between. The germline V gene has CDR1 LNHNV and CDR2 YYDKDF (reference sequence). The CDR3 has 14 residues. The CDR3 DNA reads TGTGCCACCAGCAGAAAGGCCCAGGGCTACGAGCAGTACTTC. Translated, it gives CATSRKAQGYEQYF.